This T cell receptor beta chain was sequenced for a study of blood T cell repertoires in COVID-19 (dated by TCRdb to about 2020). Regarding the study in general: Samples covering the acute and convalescent phases of COVID-19 were provided by collaborators in the United States, Italy and Spain. The prospective study material was composed of cDNA or gDNA derived from T cells, B-cell-depleted T cells, or PBMCs. The dataset comprised deeply sampled blood TCRbeta repertoires from subjects exposed to, actively infected with, or recovered from COVID-19. A freely available public database, intended as a resource for researchers studying the immune response to SARS-CoV-2, is where the repertoires were released. The samples were drawn from the first 160 participants of the ongoing ImmuneRACE study and from 1,254 subjects provided by 6 global collaborators. Sample metadata almost always included a de-identified subject ID, COVID-19 status, age in years and sex. Where available, HLA class I and class II types were obtained from metadata supplied by the sample provider rather than from assay-based typing.

Overall study outcomes, separate from this receptor: The amount of clinical and demographic metadata varied by source and participant and was provided uncurated.

The immunoSEQ Assay, a bias-controlled multiplex PCR, was used to amplify TCRbeta CDR3 regions from genomic DNA. The paper's data handling went like this. The number of nucleated cells in each sample was estimated by amplification of reference gene primers within the assay. To quantify the absolute abundance of each unique TCRbeta CDR3 rearrangement, sequence reads were collapsed and filtered. For each sample, productive Simpson clonality was calculated as the square root of Simpson's diversity index across productive rearrangements. Here the immuneACCESS table is served through TCRdb, limited to in-frame sequences with V and J called. Missing clones are a known gap in these copies; in checked studies unresolved V genes cover under half, and the rest lacks a known reason. D and trimming come from the DNA, and the V and J calls and clone size come from that table. This sample comprises approximately 71,000 clones, roughly 85% of them detected only once. Approximately 4.8% of the sample is in the top ten clones.

As regards this clone: No antigen is known for it. Nothing much larger sits one base from this clone, and base qualities are not available.

For CDR1 and CDR2, the germline V gene (reference sequence) lists SGHNT and YYREEE. Germline trimming amounts to 4 bases on V and 3 bases on J, with 4 as the count of junction bases outside the gene matches. Reading from cysteine to phenylalanine, the CDR3 counts 13 amino acids. Only the CDR3 region is kept as DNA, spanning 39 bases read in frame from base 1. The collaborating institutions used their own protocols to collect whole blood in K2EDTA tubes. For TCRbeta analysis, collaborator samples were shipped as frozen whole blood, as isolated PBMCs, or as DNA extracted from either sample type. Sequencing was performed on peripheral blood. The TCR originated in a human donor in a cohort sampled during active COVID-19. The chain employs TRBV5-4 and TRBJ2-7, and TRBD1 aligns with 7 junction nucleotides. This receptor carries the CDR3 CASSPRTGYEQYF. The nucleotide sequence is TGTGCCAGCAGCCCGCGGACAGGCTACGAGCAGTACTTC.